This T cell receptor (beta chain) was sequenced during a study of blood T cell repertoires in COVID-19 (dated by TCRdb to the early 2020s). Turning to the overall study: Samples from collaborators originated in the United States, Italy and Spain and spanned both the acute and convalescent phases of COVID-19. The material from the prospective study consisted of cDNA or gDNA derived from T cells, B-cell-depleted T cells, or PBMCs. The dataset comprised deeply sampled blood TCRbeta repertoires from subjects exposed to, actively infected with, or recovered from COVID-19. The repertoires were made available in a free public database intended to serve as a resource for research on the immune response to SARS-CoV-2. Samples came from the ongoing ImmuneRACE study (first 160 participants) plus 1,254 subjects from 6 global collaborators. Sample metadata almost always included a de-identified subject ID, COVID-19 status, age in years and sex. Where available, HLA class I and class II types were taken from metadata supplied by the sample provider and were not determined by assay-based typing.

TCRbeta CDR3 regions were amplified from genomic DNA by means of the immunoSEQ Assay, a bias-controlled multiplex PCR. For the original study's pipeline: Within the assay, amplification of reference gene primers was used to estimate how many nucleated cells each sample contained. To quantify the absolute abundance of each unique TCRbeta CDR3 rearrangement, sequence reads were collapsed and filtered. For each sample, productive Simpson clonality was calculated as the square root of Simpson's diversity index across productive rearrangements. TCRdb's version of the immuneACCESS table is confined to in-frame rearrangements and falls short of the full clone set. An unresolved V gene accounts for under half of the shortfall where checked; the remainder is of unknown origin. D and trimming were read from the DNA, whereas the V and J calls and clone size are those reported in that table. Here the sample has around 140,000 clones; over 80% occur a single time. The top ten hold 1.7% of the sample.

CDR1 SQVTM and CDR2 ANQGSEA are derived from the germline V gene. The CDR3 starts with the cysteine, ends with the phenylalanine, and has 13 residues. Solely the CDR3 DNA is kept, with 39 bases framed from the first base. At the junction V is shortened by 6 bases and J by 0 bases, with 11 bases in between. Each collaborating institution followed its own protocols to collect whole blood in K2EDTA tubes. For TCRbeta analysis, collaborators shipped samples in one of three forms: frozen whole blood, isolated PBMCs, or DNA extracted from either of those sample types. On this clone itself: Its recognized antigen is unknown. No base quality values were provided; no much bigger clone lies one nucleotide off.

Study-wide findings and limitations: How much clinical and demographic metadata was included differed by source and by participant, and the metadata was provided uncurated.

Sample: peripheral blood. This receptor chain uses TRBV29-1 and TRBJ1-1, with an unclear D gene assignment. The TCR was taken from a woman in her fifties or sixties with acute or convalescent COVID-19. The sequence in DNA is TGCAGCGTAAAATACAGCCTGAACACTGAAGCTTTCTTT. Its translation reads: CSVKYSLNTEAFF.